This entry lists 12 T cell receptor beta chains sequenced from one sample in a study of blood T cell repertoires in COVID-19. Sequenced by immunoSEQ multiplex PCR; TCRdb stores in-frame clones only, minus some. The table records approximately 110,000 clones, approximately 86% of them present only once. The material sequenced was peripheral blood. These receptors were obtained from a woman in her forties or fifties with active or convalescent COVID-19.

V is TRBV15 and J is TRBJ1-6; 8 bases line up with TRBD1. Per the germline V gene, CDR1 is LNHNV and CDR2 is YYDKDF (reference sequence). The J segment lost 7 bases and the V segment lost 4 bases, leaving 9 bases of the junction unmatched. The CDR3 has 16 amino acids. Here the CDR3 reads CATSNSGGLRNSPLHF. In DNA, the CDR3 is TGTGCCACCAGCAACTCAGGGGGCCTACGGAATTCACCCCTCCACTTT.

J is TRBJ2-7 and V is TRBV11-2; D is possibly TRBD2 (5 bases). The CDR3 runs 15 residues. V lost 1 base, J lost 2 bases, and 12 bases lay in between. CDR1 and CDR2 (germline): SGHAT, FQNNGV. CDR3 sequence reads: CASSLGWTFTYEQYF. The DNA of the CDR3 is TGTGCCAGCAGCTTAGGGTGGACTTTCACCTACGAGCAGTACTTC.

This clone was counted a few times. This rearrangement joins TRBV5-4 to TRBJ1-1; a weak D match, TRBD1 (5 bases). The CDR3 sequence is 14 residues long. Germline values: CDR1 SGHNT, CDR2 YYREEE (reference sequence). V lost 4 bases, J lost 5 bases, and 15 bases lay in between. Here the CDR3 DNA reads TGTGCCAGCAGCCGGGTAACAGGAGGGACTGAAGCTTTCTTT. It yields the protein CASSRVTGGTEAFF.

This sequence joins TRBV9 and TRBJ2-6, with 9 bases lining up with TRBD1. With 2 bases clipped from V and 1 base from J, the junction kept 13 bases outside the gene matches. CDR1 is SGDLS, CDR2 YYNGEE, per germline. The length of the CDR3 is 20 residues. The CDR3 bases are TGTGCCAGCAGCGTCCAGAGAGGACAGGGGAGTATTTCTGGGGCCAACGTCCTGACTTTC. Its protein is CASSVQRGQGSISGANVLTF.

V usage is TRBV19 and J usage is TRBJ2-2, with D possibly being TRBD1 (6 bases). CDR3 length: 15 residues. Trimming removed 6 bases from V and 3 bases from J, with 14 bases in between. Germline values: CDR1 LNHDA, CDR2 SQIVND (reference sequence). The CDR3 spells CASRQTGRHTGELFF. Here the CDR3 DNA reads TGTGCCAGTAGACAAACAGGGCGCCACACCGGGGAGCTGTTTTTT.

The chain is built from TRBV30 and TRBJ2-2, with no clear D. The CDR3 sequence is 14 residues long. V lost 1 base and J 1 base, leaving 7 bases between the germline ends. Looked up from germline, CDR1 is GTSNPN and CDR2 is SVGIG (reference sequence). The CDR3 region has the DNA TGTGCCTGGAGTGGACATAAGAACACCGGGGAGCTGTTTTTT. This translates into CAWSGHKNTGELFF.

In the case of this clone: The germline gene is not matched at one end of the junction; a read error may be the cause. Here the CDR3 reads CASSSGLANTYFF. In DNA, the CDR3 is TGTGCCAGCAGCTCCGGACTAGCGAATACCTATTTTTTT. The gene calls are TRBV12-3 or TRBV12-4 and TRBJ2-3; 9 bases are shared with TRBD2. CDR3 length: 13 residues.

The chain recombines TRBV11-2 with TRBJ2-2, with 9 bases matching TRBD2. The CDR3 contains 14 residues. The germline V gene encodes CDR1 SGHAT and CDR2 FQNNGV. Germline trimming cut 5 bases from V and 5 bases from J; bases unmatched to any gene: 3. Here the CDR3 DNA reads TGTGCCAGCAGCCGAAGCGGGAGGACCGGGGAGCTGTTTTTT. This sequence encodes CASSRSGRTGELFF.

This rearrangement joins TRBV28 to TRBJ1-2; 8 nucleotides match TRBD1. From germline, CDR1 is MDHEN and CDR2 SYDVKM. J gave up 2 bases and V 5 bases, and 10 bases lay outside the gene matches. There are 16 residues in the CDR3. CDR3 sequence: CASSLIRDRLNYGYTF. CDR3 sequence (DNA): TGTGCCAGCAGTCTAATCCGGGACAGGCTCAACTATGGCTACACCTTC.

This chain joins TRBV6-1 and TRBJ2-7; 8 bases fit TRBD2. The CDR3 runs 15 residues. With V trimmed by 2 bases and J by 5 bases, 8 bases remained unmatched. Germline CDR1 is MNHNS and CDR2 is SASEGT. The CDR3 sequence: CASSEWTGGLNEQYF. CDR3 DNA sequence: TGTGCCAGCAGTGAATGGACGGGAGGGCTTAACGAGCAGTACTTC.

The chain combines TRBV5-1 with TRBJ1-4; possible D gene TRBD1, 5 bases. This CDR3 is 15 amino acids long. Per germline, CDR1 SGHRS and CDR2 YFSETQ. Trimming removed 0 bases from V and 8 bases from J, with 14 bases in between. The CDR3 loop is CASSLGSRASEKLFF. CDR3 nucleotide sequence: TGCGCCAGCAGCTTGGGGTCCAGGGCGAGCGAAAAACTGTTTTTT.

J is TRBJ2-1 and V is TRBV5-1; D not certain. Trimming stripped 4 bases from V and 8 bases from J, with 16 bases between. This CDR3 region has 14 residues. From germline, CDR1 is SGHRS and CDR2 YFSETQ. Here the CDR3 reads CASSAGWLVDEQFF. CDR3 DNA sequence: TGCGCCAGCAGCGCCGGTTGGTTAGTGGATGAGCAGTTCTTC.